This is a list of T cell receptor beta chains from one sample in a study of human T cells and chemical hapten exposure. TCRdb re-analysed the RACE reads in MiXCR, keeping a single row per CDR3 protein. The top ten clones hold approximately 5.5% of a sample with tens of thousands of distinct CDR3 sequences, approximately 9.9% of them seen once. The sequenced sample was whole blood, obtained in connection with sensitization to the hapten diphenylcyclopropenone (DPC). These receptors originate from a woman between 45 and 65 years old with alopecia areata. Some clones in this sample may be carry-over from other donors' samples. Each CDR3 is given with its conserved first and last residue. Fields, in order: D gene, J gene, V gene, clone size, CDR3 DNA, CDR3 protein. The D gene is left open where the match is weak. Some rows mark clone size as missing; the rest say once, few, many or name a class of expanded clone.

d_call: TRBD1; j_call: TRBJ2-2; v_call: TRBV5-1; clone_size: few; cdr3_nt: TGCGGAGCGGACAGGGTGAACACCGGGGAGCTGTTTTTT; cdr3_aa: CGADRVNTGELFF
d_call: NA; j_call: TRBJ2-5; v_call: TRBV11-2; clone_size: NA; cdr3_nt: TGTGCCAGCAGCTATCTTGCGGGACAAGAAGAGACCCAGTACTTC; cdr3_aa: CASSYLAGQEETQYF
d_call: TRBD2; j_call: TRBJ2-5; v_call: TRBV20-1; clone_size: many; cdr3_nt: TGCAGTGCTAGACCCCTAGCGGGGGGAAGGGAGACCCAGTACTTC; cdr3_aa: CSARPLAGGRETQYF
d_call: NA; j_call: TRBJ2-7; v_call: TRBV28; clone_size: NA; cdr3_nt: TGTGCCAGCAGTAGACAGAGCTACGAGCAGTACTTC; cdr3_aa: CASSRQSYEQYF
d_call: NA; j_call: TRBJ2-3; v_call: TRBV20-1; clone_size: many; cdr3_nt: TGCAGTGCTAGCCCCAGAATTCGAAATCCAGATACGCAGTATTTT; cdr3_aa: CSASPRIRNPDTQYF
d_call: TRBD1; j_call: TRBJ2-1; v_call: TRBV27; clone_size: many; cdr3_nt: TGTGCCAGCAGTTCTTCCGGGACAGGGAGCCTCAATGAGCAGTTCTTC; cdr3_aa: CASSSSGTGSLNEQFF
d_call: NA; j_call: TRBJ2-7; v_call: TRBV21-1; clone_size: many; cdr3_nt: TGTGCCAGCAGCCCCCCGGCGCGCGAGCAGTACTTC; cdr3_aa: CASSPPAREQYF
d_call: NA; j_call: TRBJ1-5; v_call: TRBV28; clone_size: many; cdr3_nt: TGTGCCAGCAGTCCGAGATCAGGAGGCAATCAGCCCCAGCATTTT; cdr3_aa: CASSPRSGGNQPQHF
d_call: NA; j_call: TRBJ1-6; v_call: TRBV6-5; clone_size: many; cdr3_nt: TGTGCCAGCAGTTGGGGGCCAGGCAAGCTGGGTTCACCCCTCCACTTT; cdr3_aa: CASSWGPGKLGSPLHF
d_call: NA; j_call: TRBJ1-3; v_call: TRBV7-6; clone_size: many; cdr3_nt: TGTGCCAGCAGCTTAGCGACGGCAGGGACGAATGGAAACACCATATATTTT; cdr3_aa: CASSLATAGTNGNTIYF
d_call: NA; j_call: TRBJ1-6; v_call: TRBV24-1; clone_size: few; cdr3_nt: TGTGCCACCAGTGATTTGTTGTCTCTCCCGAGGTCACCCCTCCACTTT; cdr3_aa: CATSDLLSLPRSPLHF
d_call: NA; j_call: TRBJ1-4; v_call: TRBV30; clone_size: NA; cdr3_nt: TGTGCCTGGAGGGCACAGGGAGGAAGTGAAAAACTGTTTTTT; cdr3_aa: CAWRAQGGSEKLFF
d_call: NA; j_call: TRBJ2-1; v_call: TRBV20-1; clone_size: NA; cdr3_nt: TGCAGTGCTAGAGATAGCAGGATCAATGAGCAGTTCTTC; cdr3_aa: CSARDSRINEQFF
d_call: TRBD2; j_call: TRBJ2-2; v_call: TRBV9; clone_size: NA; cdr3_nt: TGTGCCAGCAGCTCGGGACTAGCGGGAGGGCCGAACACCGGGGAGCTGTTTTTT; cdr3_aa: CASSSGLAGGPNTGELFF
d_call: TRBD2; j_call: TRBJ2-3; v_call: TRBV27; clone_size: NA; cdr3_nt: TGTGCCAGTCAACCCTCCTTGGGTGCGGGAGAGGGAACAGATACGCAGTATTTT; cdr3_aa: CASQPSLGAGEGTDTQYF
d_call: NA; j_call: TRBJ2-5; v_call: TRBV6-2/TRBV6-3; clone_size: NA; cdr3_nt: TGTGCCAGCAGTTACGGAACTTTGCGAGGGGGGCAAGAGACCCAGTACTTC; cdr3_aa: CASSYGTLRGGQETQYF
d_call: NA; j_call: TRBJ2-1; v_call: TRBV18; clone_size: NA; cdr3_nt: TGTGCCAGCTCACCACTCCCGGGACTGCTCAATGAGCAGTTCTTC; cdr3_aa: CASSPLPGLLNEQFF
d_call: NA; j_call: TRBJ2-7; v_call: TRBV6-2/TRBV6-3; clone_size: NA; cdr3_nt: TGTGCCAGCAGTTACTCGGTGCGGGAGCAGTACTTC; cdr3_aa: CASSYSVREQYF
d_call: NA; j_call: TRBJ2-2; v_call: TRBV19; clone_size: many; cdr3_nt: TGTGCCAGTAGTATCTGGGACACTACGAACACCGGGGAGCTGTTTTTT; cdr3_aa: CASSIWDTTNTGELFF
d_call: TRBD2; j_call: TRBJ2-5; v_call: TRBV28; clone_size: many; cdr3_nt: TGTGCCAGCAGTTCCCTCGCGGGAGTGGCCGAGACCCAGTACTTC; cdr3_aa: CASSSLAGVAETQYF
d_call: NA; j_call: TRBJ2-3; v_call: TRBV2; clone_size: many; cdr3_nt: TGTGCCAGCAGTGAGCAGGGTCAACTCGGAGATACGCAGTATTTT; cdr3_aa: CASSEQGQLGDTQYF
d_call: TRBD2; j_call: TRBJ2-1; v_call: TRBV7-9; clone_size: many; cdr3_nt: TGTGCCAGCAGCGCCCAGCCCGGGACTAGCGGGGAAGAACCCTACAATGAGCAGTTCTTC; cdr3_aa: CASSAQPGTSGEEPYNEQFF
d_call: NA; j_call: TRBJ1-1; v_call: TRBV27; clone_size: many; cdr3_nt: TGTGCCAGCAGTTTAGAGTCGAGACGTCGCACTGAAGCTTTCTTT; cdr3_aa: CASSLESRRRTEAFF
d_call: NA; j_call: TRBJ2-7; v_call: TRBV25-1; clone_size: many; cdr3_nt: TGTGCCAGCAGTCTGCTACAGCCCTACGAGCAGTACTTC; cdr3_aa: CASSLLQPYEQYF
d_call: TRBD1; j_call: TRBJ2-2; v_call: TRBV18; clone_size: many; cdr3_nt: TGTGCCAGCTCATCGGACAGGGCGAGAACCGGGGAGCTGTTTTTT; cdr3_aa: CASSSDRARTGELFF
d_call: NA; j_call: TRBJ2-7; v_call: TRBV28; clone_size: NA; cdr3_nt: TGTGCCAGCAGGACCGGGGGGCCCTACGAGCAGTACTTC; cdr3_aa: CASRTGGPYEQYF
d_call: NA; j_call: TRBJ2-5; v_call: TRBV18; clone_size: NA; cdr3_nt: TGTGCCAGCTCACCTGCAACAGGGACCCGAGGAGAGACCCAGTACTTC; cdr3_aa: CASSPATGTRGETQYF
d_call: NA; j_call: TRBJ1-5; v_call: TRBV20-1; clone_size: few; cdr3_nt: TGCAGTGCTCAGGGTGGGGGGAGGCAGCCCCAGCATTTT; cdr3_aa: CSAQGGGRQPQHF
d_call: NA; j_call: TRBJ2-5; v_call: TRBV7-3; clone_size: NA; cdr3_nt: TGTGCCAGCAGCTTAGGAGGCGGTGAGGGGACCCAGTACTTC; cdr3_aa: CASSLGGGEGTQYF
d_call: NA; j_call: TRBJ2-5; v_call: TRBV7-9; clone_size: NA; cdr3_nt: TGTGCCAGCAGCCCCGGAGCAGGGGTTAGGGAGACCCAGTACTTC; cdr3_aa: CASSPGAGVRETQYF
d_call: TRBD2; j_call: TRBJ2-1; v_call: TRBV13; clone_size: many; cdr3_nt: TGTGCCAGCAGCTCCTCCGGGACTAGCGGGTACAATGAGCAGTTCTTC; cdr3_aa: CASSSSGTSGYNEQFF
d_call: NA; j_call: TRBJ1-2; v_call: TRBV6-2/TRBV6-3; clone_size: NA; cdr3_nt: TGTGCCAGCAGTTACTCGGCAGGAAACTATGGCTACACCTTC; cdr3_aa: CASSYSAGNYGYTF
d_call: NA; j_call: TRBJ2-3; v_call: TRBV29-1; clone_size: many; cdr3_nt: TGCAGTTCCTCTCCGGCGGCAGGACGGGCAGATACGCAGTATTTT; cdr3_aa: CSSSPAAGRADTQYF
d_call: NA; j_call: TRBJ2-5; v_call: TRBV19; clone_size: many; cdr3_nt: TGTGCCAGTAGTTATCGACCGGCCGAGACCCAGTACTTC; cdr3_aa: CASSYRPAETQYF
d_call: NA; j_call: TRBJ2-7; v_call: TRBV29-1; clone_size: NA; cdr3_nt: TGCAGCGTTGAAGATCTAACAAGCTACGAGCAGTACTTC; cdr3_aa: CSVEDLTSYEQYF
d_call: TRBD2; j_call: TRBJ2-1; v_call: TRBV7-2; clone_size: many; cdr3_nt: TGTGCCAGCAGCTTAACTACTAGCGGGGGGCCCCAGCAGTTCTTC; cdr3_aa: CASSLTTSGGPQQFF
d_call: TRBD1; j_call: TRBJ1-1; v_call: TRBV5-6; clone_size: many; cdr3_nt: TGTGCCAGCAGACGGGACAGAAGTGCTGAAGCTTTCTTT; cdr3_aa: CASRRDRSAEAFF
d_call: TRBD1; j_call: TRBJ2-5; v_call: TRBV7-8; clone_size: many; cdr3_nt: TGTGCCAGCAGCCTGCCGGACAGGGAGTTTGGAGAGACCCAGTACTTC; cdr3_aa: CASSLPDREFGETQYF
d_call: NA; j_call: TRBJ2-7; v_call: TRBV7-9; clone_size: NA; cdr3_nt: TGTGCCAGCAGCCTTCCCTGGACTATCATCTCCTACGAGCAGTACTTC; cdr3_aa: CASSLPWTIISYEQYF
d_call: NA; j_call: TRBJ2-1; v_call: TRBV4-1; clone_size: many; cdr3_nt: TGCGCCAGCAGCCAAGGATTGGGGGATGAGCAGTTCTTC; cdr3_aa: CASSQGLGDEQFF
d_call: TRBD1; j_call: TRBJ1-5; v_call: TRBV12-3/TRBV12-4; clone_size: NA; cdr3_nt: TGTGCCAGCAGTTTGGGGGGACAGCACAATCAGCCCCAGCATTTT; cdr3_aa: CASSLGGQHNQPQHF
d_call: NA; j_call: TRBJ1-6; v_call: TRBV12-2; clone_size: few; cdr3_nt: TGTGCAAGTCGCTTAGGTGCTCGGCGCGATAATTCACCCCTCCACTTT; cdr3_aa: CASRLGARRDNSPLHF
d_call: TRBD2; j_call: TRBJ2-7; v_call: TRBV5-1; clone_size: few; cdr3_nt: TGCGCCAGCAGCTTGGGCGGGGGAATCTACGAGCAGTACTTC; cdr3_aa: CASSLGGGIYEQYF
d_call: TRBD2; j_call: TRBJ2-5; v_call: TRBV5-1; clone_size: medium-sized; cdr3_nt: TGCGCCAGCAGCTGGGTACTAGCGGGGGCTGGAGAGACCCAGTACTTC; cdr3_aa: CASSWVLAGAGETQYF
d_call: TRBD2; j_call: TRBJ2-7; v_call: TRBV10-3; clone_size: few; cdr3_nt: TGTGCCATCAGTCGCTTGGCGGGGGACCACTACGAGCAGTACTTC; cdr3_aa: CAISRLAGDHYEQYF
d_call: TRBD2; j_call: TRBJ2-1; v_call: TRBV14; clone_size: many; cdr3_nt: TGTGCCAGCAGCCAACGCACCATGGGACTAGCGGGAGCCAATGAGCAGTTCTTC; cdr3_aa: CASSQRTMGLAGANEQFF